The clone carrying this TCR beta chain came up a few times. The authors' processing: Reference gene primer amplification gave estimated nucleated cell counts. The method was immunoSEQ multiplex PCR; TCRdb's version includes in-frame clones alone and lacks a portion of them. V, J and clone size were drawn from that table, and D and trimming were deduced from the DNA. Among around 320,000 clones listed, about 90% were seen once. This sample stems from a study of blood T cell repertoires in COVID-19. Whole-study context: Both acute and convalescent COVID-19 samples were obtained from the United States, Italy and Spain.

J lost 6 bases, V lost 5 bases, and 14 bases had no gene match. In germline, CDR1 is SGHRS, CDR2 YFSETQ. The CDR3 consists of 18 residues. The receptor comes from a woman between 50 and 59 years old who had been exposed to COVID-19. Specimen: PBMCs or T cells enriched from blood (not recorded which). V and J are TRBV5-1 and TRBJ2-2; 12 positions match TRBD2. Here the CDR3 reads CASRLPILAGGFPGELFF. The CDR3 DNA sequence: TGCGCCAGCAGACTACCCATACTAGCGGGGGGTTTTCCCGGGGAGCTGTTTTTT.